The 8 T cell receptor beta chains listed next were all sequenced from one sample in a study of blood T cell repertoires in COVID-19. Assay used: immunoSEQ multiplex PCR; TCRdb lists only in-frame clones, some missing. The sample gives about 250,000 clones, about nine tenths of which show up once; less than 0.95% is in the top ten. The material sequenced was peripheral blood. The receptors derive from a woman in her thirties or forties who had recovered from COVID-19.

CDR3 residues: CASSIYRDYEQYF. For the CDR3, the DNA is TGTGCCAGTAGTATCTACAGGGACTACGAGCAGTACTTC. The J gene is TRBJ2-7, the V gene TRBV19, with D maybe TRBD1 (6 bases). The CDR3 loop spans 13 amino acids. The V and J ends lost 3 bases and 3 bases respectively, with 9 bases between them. Looked up from germline, CDR1 is LNHDA and CDR2 is SQIVND (reference sequence).

This chain connects TRBV15 to TRBJ1-2, with D tentatively TRBD1 (6 bases). CDR3 length: 13 amino acids. CDR1 and CDR2 (germline): LNHNV, YYDKDF (reference sequence). Trimming left V 7 bases short and J 4 bases short, with 13 bases between. CDR3 nucleotides: TGTGCCACCAATTCGGACAGTGGCTATGGCTACACCTTC. Protein product: CATNSDSGYGYTF. The whole variable domain, filled in from reference TRBV15 and TRBJ1-2, reads DAMVIQNPRYQVTQFGKPVTLSCSQTLNHNVMYWYQQKSSQAPKLLFHYYDKDFNNEADTPDNFQSRRPNTSFCFLDIRSPGLGDTAMYLCATNSDSGYGYTFGSGTRLTVV.

CDR3 protein: CASSRQGALYEQYF. The DNA of the CDR3 is TGTGCCAGCAGTAGACAGGGGGCTCTCTACGAGCAGTACTTC. The chain joins TRBV27 to TRBJ2-7; 10 bases align to TRBD1. Germline lookup yields CDR1 MNHEY and CDR2 SMNVEV (reference sequence). The V segment lost 5 bases and the J segment 3 bases; nucleotides outside the gene matches: 4. This CDR3 has 14 amino acids.

V is TRBV30 and J is TRBJ1-2; D remains unclear. Germline V gene data show CDR1 as GTSNPN and CDR2 as SVGIG (reference sequence). The CDR3 has 17 residues. Between the trimmed V and J ends, which lost 2 bases and 0 bases, there was a span of 19 bases. CDR3 residues: CAWSTPIQAASNYGYTF. The DNA for the CDR3 is TGTGCCTGGAGTACCCCTATTCAGGCAGCCTCTAACTATGGCTACACCTTC.

The chain uses TRBV7-6 and TRBJ2-7; D might be TRBD1 (5 bases). The germline V and J ends were trimmed by 3 bases and 0 bases, with 9 bases remaining between them. The germline V gene encodes CDR1 SGHVS and CDR2 FNYEAQ. The CDR3 spans 14 residues. CDR3 loop: CASSFGASSYEQYF. Here the CDR3 DNA reads TGTGCCAGCAGCTTTGGGGCTAGCTCCTACGAGCAGTACTTC.

The J gene is TRBJ2-1, the V gene TRBV28, with TRBD2 identical over 7 bases. The CDR3 runs 15 residues. Germline CDR1 reads MDHEN; CDR2 reads SYDVKM. J was trimmed by 3 bases and V by 6 bases; bases with no gene match: 8. The CDR3 coding sequence is TGTGCCAGCAGGTCTGGGGCTAGCGGCTACAATGAGCAGTTCTTC. Translating gives CASRSGASGYNEQFF.

The chain has TRBV30 and TRBJ1-1; the match to TRBD1 covers 11 bases. Germline CDR1 is GTSNPN and CDR2 is SVGIG (reference sequence). The CDR3 covers 16 residues. Unmatched junction bases numbered 7, after V lost 0 bases and J lost 4 bases. CDR3 sequence: CAWSVLGQGVFTEAFF. The CDR3 nucleotides are TGTGCCTGGAGTGTTCTGGGACAGGGGGTTTTCACTGAAGCTTTCTTT. The whole variable domain, filled in from reference TRBV30 and TRBJ1-1, reads SQTIHQWPATLVQPVGSPLSLECTVEGTSNPNLYWYRQAAGRGLQLLFYSVGIGQISSEVPQNLSASRPQDRQFILSSKKLLLSDSGFYLCAWSVLGQGVFTEAFFGQGTRLTVV.

The chain uses TRBV30 and TRBJ1-1; 7 bases agree with TRBD1. CDR1 and CDR2 from the germline V gene are GTSNPN and SVGIG (reference sequence). After removal of 8 bases from V and 6 bases from J, the junction contained 15 bases not matched to a gene. The CDR3 contains 14 residues. The CDR3 bases are TGTGCCCAAGCAACAGGGGCTTTAGGCGCTGAAGCTTTCTTT. Its protein product is CAQATGALGAEAFF.